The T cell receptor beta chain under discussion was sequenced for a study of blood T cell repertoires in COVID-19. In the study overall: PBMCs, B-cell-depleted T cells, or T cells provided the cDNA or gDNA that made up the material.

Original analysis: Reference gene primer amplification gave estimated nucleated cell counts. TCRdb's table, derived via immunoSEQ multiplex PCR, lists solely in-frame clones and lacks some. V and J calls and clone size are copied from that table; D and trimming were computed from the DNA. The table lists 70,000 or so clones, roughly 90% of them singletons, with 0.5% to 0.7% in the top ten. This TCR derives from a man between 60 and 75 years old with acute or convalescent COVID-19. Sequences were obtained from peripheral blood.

The CDR3 loop reads CASSKRESGGGDTQYF. The CDR3 bases are TGTGCCAGCAGCAAAAGGGAGTCAGGGGGTGGAGATACGCAGTATTTT. V gene TRBV21-1 combines with J gene TRBJ2-3; the table's D call, TRBD1, was not checked against the DNA. TRBV21-1 is classified as a pseudogene. The CDR3 is made up of 16 amino acids.